This T cell receptor beta chain was captured in a study of shared T cell receptors in the human thymus. Germline V gene sequence: CDR1 SNHLY, CDR2 FYNNEI. The CDR3 has 13 amino acids. J gave up 5 bases and V 7 bases, and 5 bases lay outside the gene matches. Using immunoSEQ multiplex PCR, the repertoire was profiled, and TCRdb retains in-frame clones only, with some absent. Of hundreds of thousands of clones listed, approximately 87% are singletons. These sequences were also reported in another study, on human thymus T cells.

This receptor was identified in a boy under two years old with a congenital heart defect. Sequencing input: thymocytes. V is TRBV2 and J is TRBJ2-1; 7 positions agree with TRBD1. The CDR3 DNA reads TGTGCCAGCACCGAAGACAGGGACAATGAGCAGTTCTTC. It yields the protein CASTEDRDNEQFF.